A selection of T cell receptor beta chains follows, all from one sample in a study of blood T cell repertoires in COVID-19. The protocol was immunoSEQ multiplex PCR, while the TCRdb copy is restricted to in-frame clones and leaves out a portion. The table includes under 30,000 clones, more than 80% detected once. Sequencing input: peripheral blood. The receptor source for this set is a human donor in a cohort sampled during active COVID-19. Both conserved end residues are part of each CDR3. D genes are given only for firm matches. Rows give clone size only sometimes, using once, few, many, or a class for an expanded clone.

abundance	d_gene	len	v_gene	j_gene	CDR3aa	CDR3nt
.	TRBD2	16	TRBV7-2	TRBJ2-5	CASSPGLAPFRETQYF	TGTGCCAGCAGCCCAGGACTAGCCCCTTTTAGAGAGACCCAGTACTTC
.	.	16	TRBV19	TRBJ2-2	CASSIRSGVGTGELFF	TGTGCCAGTAGTATTCGGTCAGGGGTGGGCACCGGGGAGCTGTTTTTT
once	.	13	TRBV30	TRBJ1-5	CAWSTRENQPQHF	TGTGCCTGGAGTACGAGGGAAAATCAGCCCCAGCATTTT
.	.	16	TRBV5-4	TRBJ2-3	CASSIDRPRRADTQYF	TGTGCCAGCAGTATTGACAGGCCTCGTCGGGCAGATACGCAGTATTTT
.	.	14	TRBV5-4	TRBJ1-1	CASSWVPGLGEAFF	TGTGCCAGCAGCTGGGTCCCAGGGTTGGGTGAAGCTTTCTTT
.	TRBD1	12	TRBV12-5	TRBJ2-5	CASGLGQGAQYF	TGTGCTAGTGGTTTGGGCCAGGGGGCCCAGTACTTC
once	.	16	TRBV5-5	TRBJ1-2	CASSLAAGGGDYGYTF	TGTGCCAGCAGCTTGGCGGCAGGCGGGGGTGACTATGGCTACACCTTC
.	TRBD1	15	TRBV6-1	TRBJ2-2	CASSEDRGNTGELFF	TGTGCCAGCAGTGAAGACAGGGGGAACACCGGGGAGCTGTTTTTT
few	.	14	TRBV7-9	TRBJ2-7	CASSLQGSSYEQYF	TGTGCCAGCAGCTTACAGGGGAGCTCCTACGAGCAGTACTTC
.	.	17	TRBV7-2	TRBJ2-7	CASSLFGPGGGYYEQYF	TGTGCCAGCAGCTTATTCGGCCCGGGGGGCGGGTACTACGAGCAGTACTTC
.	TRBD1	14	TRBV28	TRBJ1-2	CASSSLWTGDGYTF	TGTGCCAGCAGTTCCCTTTGGACAGGGGATGGCTACACCTTC
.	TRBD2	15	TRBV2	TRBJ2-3	CASSSSGGAADTQYF	TGTGCCAGCAGTTCTAGCGGGGGGGCCGCAGATACGCAGTATTTT
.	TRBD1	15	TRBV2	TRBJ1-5	CASQLGGTGGEPQHF	TGTGCCAGTCAGCTCGGAGGGACAGGAGGAGAGCCCCAGCATTTT
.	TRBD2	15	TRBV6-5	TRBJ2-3	CASIGTSGGPDTQYF	TGTGCCAGCATTGGGACTAGCGGGGGGCCAGATACGCAGTATTTT
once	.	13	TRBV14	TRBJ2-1	CASSQDLRGTEFF	TGTGCCAGCAGCCAAGATCTTAGGGGCACGGAGTTCTTC
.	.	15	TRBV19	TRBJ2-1	CASSIEGPYAMKQFF	TGTGCCAGTAGCATCGAGGGCCCCTATGCAATGAAGCAGTTCTTC
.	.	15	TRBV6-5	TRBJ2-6	CASSYGGLGANVLTF	TGTGCCAGCAGTTACGGTGGACTTGGGGCCAACGTCCTGACTTTC
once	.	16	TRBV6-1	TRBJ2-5	CASSERPGGVQETQYF	TGTGCCAGCAGTGAACGCCCGGGGGGCGTCCAAGAGACCCAGTACTTC
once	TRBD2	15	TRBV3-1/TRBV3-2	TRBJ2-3	CASSQGVAGADTQYF	TGTGCCAGCAGCCAAGGGGTAGCGGGCGCAGATACGCAGTATTTT
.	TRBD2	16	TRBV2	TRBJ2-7	CASSEAASGGAYEQYF	TGTGCCAGCAGTGAAGCGGCTAGCGGGGGGGCCTACGAGCAGTACTTC
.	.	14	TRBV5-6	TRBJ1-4	CASSLHRTNEKLFF	TGTGCCAGCAGCTTGCATAGAACTAATGAAAAACTGTTTTTT
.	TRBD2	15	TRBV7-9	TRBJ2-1	CASSRSGGAYNEQFF	TGTGCCAGCAGCCGTAGCGGGGGAGCCTACAATGAGCAGTTCTTC
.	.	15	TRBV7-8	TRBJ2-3	CASSLGVGGTDTQYF	TGTGCCAGCAGCTTAGGAGTTGGCGGAACAGATACGCAGTATTTT
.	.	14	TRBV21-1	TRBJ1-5	CASWGGLGNQPQHF	TGTGCCAGCTGGGGGGGGCTTGGCAATCAGCCCCAGCATTTT
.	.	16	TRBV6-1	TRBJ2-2	CASSEAWGEFTGELFF	TGTGCCAGCAGTGAAGCATGGGGGGAGTTCACCGGGGAGCTGTTTTTT
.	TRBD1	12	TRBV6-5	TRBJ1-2	CASRSQGVGYTF	TGTGCCAGCAGATCACAGGGGGTAGGCTACACCTTC
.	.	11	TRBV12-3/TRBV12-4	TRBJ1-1	CASSLRGIAFF	TGTGCCAGCAGTTTAAGGGGCATTGCTTTCTTT
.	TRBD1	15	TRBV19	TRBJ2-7	CASSTWTGGSYEQYF	TGTGCCAGTAGTACATGGACAGGGGGCTCCTACGAGCAGTACTTC
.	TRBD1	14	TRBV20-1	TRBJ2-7	CSASSGQGTYEQYF	TGCAGTGCTAGTTCGGGACAGGGCACTTACGAGCAGTACTTC
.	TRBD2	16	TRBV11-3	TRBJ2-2	CASSPLGGSDTGELFF	TGTGCCAGCAGCCCTCTGGGGGGGTCAGACACCGGGGAGCTGTTTTTT
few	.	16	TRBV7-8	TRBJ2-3	CASSPRQDTGTDTQYF	TGTGCCAGCAGCCCTCGACAGGATACTGGCACAGATACGCAGTATTTT
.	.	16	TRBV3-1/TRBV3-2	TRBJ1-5	CASSQDSAGGNQPQHF	TGTGCCAGCAGCCAAGATTCAGCCGGAGGAAATCAGCCCCAGCATTTT
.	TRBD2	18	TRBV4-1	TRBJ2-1	CASSQDVGRGWSYNEQFF	TGCGCCAGCAGCCAAGATGTTGGGCGGGGGTGGTCCTACAATGAGCAGTTCTTC
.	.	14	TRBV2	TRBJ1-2	CASSSRTESYGYTF	TGTGCCAGCAGTTCGCGGACAGAAAGCTATGGCTACACCTTC
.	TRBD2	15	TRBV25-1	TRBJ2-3	CASPKRGRWIDTQYF	TGTGCCAGTCCGAAGCGGGGGCGGTGGATAGATACGCAGTATTTT
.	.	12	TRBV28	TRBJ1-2	CAARVLNYGYTF	TGTGCCGCCCGCGTATTAAACTATGGCTACACCTTC
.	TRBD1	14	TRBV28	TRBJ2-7	CASSSGQGRNEQYF	TGTGCCAGCAGTTCGGGACAGGGAAGGAACGAGCAGTACTTC